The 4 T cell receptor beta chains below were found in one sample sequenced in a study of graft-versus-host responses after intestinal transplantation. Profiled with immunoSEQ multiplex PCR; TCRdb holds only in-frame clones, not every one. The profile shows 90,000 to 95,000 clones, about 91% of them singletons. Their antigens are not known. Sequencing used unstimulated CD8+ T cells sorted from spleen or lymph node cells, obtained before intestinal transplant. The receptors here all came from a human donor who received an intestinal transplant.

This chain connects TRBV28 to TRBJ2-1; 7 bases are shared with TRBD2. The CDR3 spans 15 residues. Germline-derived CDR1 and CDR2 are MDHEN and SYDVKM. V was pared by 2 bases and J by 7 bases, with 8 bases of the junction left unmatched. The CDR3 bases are TGTGCCAGCAGTTTACAGGCGGGAGATAGAAATGAGCAGTTCTTC. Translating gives CASSLQAGDRNEQFF.

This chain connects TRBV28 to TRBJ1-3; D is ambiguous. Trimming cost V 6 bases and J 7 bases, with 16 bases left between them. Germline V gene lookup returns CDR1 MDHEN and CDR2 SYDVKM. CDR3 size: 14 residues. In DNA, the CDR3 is TGTGCCAGCAGCCATTCCGACCCGGGGAACACCATATATTTT. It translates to CASSHSDPGNTIYF.

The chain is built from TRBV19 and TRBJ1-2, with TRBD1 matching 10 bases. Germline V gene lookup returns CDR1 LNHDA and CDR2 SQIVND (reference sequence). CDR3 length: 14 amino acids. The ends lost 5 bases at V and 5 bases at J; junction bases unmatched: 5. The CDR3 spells CASSAGQGGYGYTF. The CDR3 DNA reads TGTGCCAGTAGTGCCGGACAGGGGGGTTATGGCTACACCTTC.

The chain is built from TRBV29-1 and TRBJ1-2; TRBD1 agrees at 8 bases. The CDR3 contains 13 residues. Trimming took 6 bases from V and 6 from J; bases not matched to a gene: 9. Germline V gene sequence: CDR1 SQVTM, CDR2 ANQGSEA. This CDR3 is CSVPSDRGNGYTF. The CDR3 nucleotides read TGCAGCGTACCCTCCGACAGGGGAAATGGCTACACCTTC. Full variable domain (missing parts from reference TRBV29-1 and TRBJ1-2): SAVISQKPSRDICQRGTSLTIQCQVDSQVTMMFWYRQQPGQSLTLIATANQGSEATYESGFVIDKFPISRPNLTFSTLTVSNMSPEDSSIYLCSVPSDRGNGYTFGSGTRLTVV.